The 27 T cell receptor beta chains in this list originate from one sample, sequenced in a study of blood T cell repertoires in COVID-19. Profiling relied on immunoSEQ multiplex PCR, and the TCRdb table lists in-frame clones only, not all of them. The sample has some 390,000 clones, around 90% seen once; the top ten hold under 3%. Sequencing input: peripheral blood. Source of these receptors: a human donor in a cohort sampled during active COVID-19.

This chain joins TRBV7-7 and TRBJ2-1; TRBD1 matches at 9 bases. The germline CDR1 and CDR2 sequences are SSHAT and FNYEAQ (reference sequence). The CDR3 spans 13 residues. DNA for the CDR3: TGTGCTAGCGGTCCGGGACAGGGTAATGAGCAGTTCTTC. Translated, it gives CASGPGQGNEQFF. The full variable domain, completed using reference TRBV7-7 and TRBJ2-1, is GAGVSQSPRYKVTKRGQDVTLRCDPISSHATLYWYQQALGQGPEFLTYFNYEAQPDKSGLPSDRFSAERPEGSISTLTIQRTEQRDSAMYRCASGPGQGNEQFFGPGTRLTVL.

A remark on this clone: Other DNA sequences in the same sample also yield this CDR3. The CDR3 loop reads CSVGQGSYEQYF. The CDR3 DNA reads TGCAGCGTCGGACAGGGCTCCTACGAGCAGTACTTC. The V call is TRBV29-1, the J call TRBJ2-7; 8 bases fit TRBD1. CDR1 is SQVTM, CDR2 ANQGSEA, per germline. The CDR3 is 12 amino acids. The J segment lost 0 bases and the V segment lost 6 bases, leaving 1 base of the junction unmatched.

J is TRBJ1-2 and V is TRBV10-2; D is unclear. Germline CDR1 is WSHSY and CDR2 is SAAADI. There are 16 residues in the CDR3. Between the trimmed V and J ends, which lost 0 bases and 6 bases, there was a span of 17 bases. CDR3: CASSESILGRADGYTF. DNA of the CDR3: TGCGCCAGCAGTGAGTCGATTTTGGGGAGGGCTGATGGCTACACCTTC.

On this clone itself: One end of the junction fails to match germline, which may point to a read error. The chain employs TRBV6-5 and TRBJ1-2; the D gene is possibly TRBD1 (6 bases). Germline CDR1 MNHEY, CDR2 SVGAGI. This CDR3 region has 16 residues. The CDR3 loop is CASSYSADRGNSGYTF. The CDR3 nucleotides read TGTGCCAGCAGTTACTCTGCGGACAGAGGAAACTCTGGCTACACCTTC.

This clone has a single count. J is TRBJ2-3 and V is TRBV18; 8 bases agree with TRBD2. This CDR3 has 16 amino acids. Germline CDR1 is KGHSH and CDR2 is LQKENI. Germline trimming cut 3 bases from V and 2 bases from J; bases unmatched to any gene: 7. DNA of the CDR3: TGTGCCAGCTCACCGATAGCGGGGAGCGCCACAGATACGCAGTATTTT. Translating it yields CASSPIAGSATDTQYF.

V gene TRBV19 combines with J gene TRBJ1-1; D may be TRBD1 (6 bases). The germline V and J ends were trimmed by 5 bases and 1 base, with 20 bases remaining between them. The germline V gene encodes CDR1 LNHDA and CDR2 SQIVND (reference sequence). The CDR3 is made up of 17 amino acids. The CDR3 bases are TGTGCCAGTAGTCAAGGACAGCCTTACCACGGGAACACTGAAGCTTTCTTT. Protein: CASSQGQPYHGNTEAFF. The full variable domain, with the rest looked up from reference TRBV19 and TRBJ1-1, is DGGITQSPKYLFRKEGQNVTLSCEQNLNHDAMYWYRQDPGQGLRLIYYSQIVNDFQKGDIAEGYSVSREKKESFPLTVTSAQKNPTAFYLCASSQGQPYHGNTEAFFGQGTRLTVV.

The V and J genes are TRBV7-3 and TRBJ1-1; unclear D gene. Germline lookup yields CDR1 SGHTA and CDR2 FQGTGA. The CDR3 extends over 13 amino acids. Trimming took off 2 bases at V and 4 bases at J, with 8 bases between the two ends. The CDR3 spells CASSLGPPTEAFF. CDR3 in DNA: TGTGCCAGCAGCTTAGGGCCCCCCACTGAAGCTTTCTTT.

The rearrangement joins TRBV6-5 to TRBJ2-7; 8 bases line up with TRBD2. There are 15 residues in the CDR3. The V and J ends lost 8 bases and 0 bases, in that order; junction bases with no gene match: 9. Germline CDR1 MNHEY, CDR2 SVGAGI. CDR3 region: CASAKAGASSYEQYF. CDR3 coding DNA: TGTGCCAGCGCGAAAGCGGGAGCTTCCTCCTACGAGCAGTACTTC.

This sequence joins TRBV30 and TRBJ2-1, with TRBD2 identical over 12 bases. The trim removed 5 bases at V and 6 bases at J, leaving 5 bases unmatched. Germline values: CDR1 GTSNPN, CDR2 SVGIG (reference sequence). The CDR3 has 14 amino acids. The CDR3 nucleotides are TGTGCCTGGGGTACTAGCGGGGGGCTCAATGAGCAGTTCTTC. Protein sequence: CAWGTSGGLNEQFF.

The rearrangement uses TRBV5-1 and TRBJ2-1; 14 bases map to TRBD2. The germline gives CDR1 SGHRS, CDR2 YFSETQ. V shed 3 bases, J shed 6 bases, and the junction held 5 bases outside the gene matches. The CDR3 extends over 16 amino acids. The CDR3 coding sequence is TGCGCCAGCAGCTCGGGACTAGCGGGAGTCGGCAATGAGCAGTTCTTC. Encoded protein: CASSSGLAGVGNEQFF.

The V gene is TRBV5-1, the J gene TRBJ1-1; the match to TRBD1 covers 8 bases. V was pared by 0 bases and J by 6 bases, with 7 bases of the junction left unmatched. The CDR3 consists of 15 residues. CDR1 SGHRS and CDR2 YFSETQ come from the germline V gene. The CDR3 DNA sequence: TGCGCCAGCAGCTTGGGACAGGGGTCGGGCTCTGAAGCTTTCTTT. The encoded protein is CASSLGQGSGSEAFF.

This chain joins TRBV7-8 and TRBJ2-7, with 8 nucleotides matching TRBD1. Germline-derived CDR1 and CDR2 are SGHVS and FQNEAQ. The CDR3 consists of 15 residues. J gave up 1 base and V 1 base, and 3 bases lay outside the gene matches. The CDR3 loop is CASSLGQGQSYEQYF. The CDR3 DNA reads as TGTGCCAGCAGCTTAGGACAGGGGCAGTCCTACGAGCAGTACTTC. Supplemented by reference TRBV7-8 and TRBJ2-7, the full variable domain reads GAGVSQSPRYKVAKRGQDVALRCDPISGHVSLFWYQQALGQGPEFLTYFQNEAQLDKSGLPSDRFFAERPEGSVSTLKIQRTQQEDSAVYLCASSLGQGQSYEQYFGPGTRLTVT.

This clone was picked up one time. This CDR3 reads CASSPISYTGELFF. CDR3 nucleotides: TGTGCCAGCAGTCCAATTAGCTACACCGGGGAGCTGTTTTTT. The V gene is TRBV28, the J gene TRBJ2-2, with D unresolved. This CDR3 is built from 14 residues. CDR1 and CDR2 from the germline V gene are MDHEN and SYDVKM. V was trimmed by 5 bases and J by 3 bases, leaving 10 bases between them.

The V gene is TRBV6-5, the J gene TRBJ2-1; 8 bases map to TRBD2. CDR1 and CDR2 from the germline V gene are MNHEY and SVGAGI. The trim removed 5 bases at V and 3 bases at J, leaving 6 bases unmatched. CDR3 length: 15 amino acids. The CDR3 reads CASSRTGGHYNEQFF. In DNA, the CDR3 is TGTGCCAGCAGTCGTACGGGAGGGCACTACAATGAGCAGTTCTTC.

The V call is TRBV5-1, the J call TRBJ2-7, with D maybe TRBD2 (6 bases). Germline V gives CDR1 SGHRS, CDR2 YFSETQ. V lost 1 base and J 4 bases, leaving 15 bases between the germline ends. This CDR3 spans 15 amino acids. Here the CDR3 DNA reads TGCGCCAGCAGCTTGAGTAGCGGAAGCGGTTACGAGCAGTACTTC. This gives the protein CASSLSSGSGYEQYF.

The chain combines TRBV7-8 with TRBJ2-5; 7 nucleotides align to TRBD1. Germline V gene data show CDR1 as SGHVS and CDR2 as FQNEAQ. CDR3 size: 14 residues. Trimming cost V 1 base and J 2 bases; bases outside gene matches: 1. In nucleotides, the CDR3 is TGTGCCAGCAGCTTAGGACAGGGTCAAGAGACCCAGTACTTC. Its translation: CASSLGQGQETQYF.

This clone was observed a handful of times. This chain joins TRBV5-5 and TRBJ2-3; D perhaps matches TRBD2 (6 bases). Germline assignment: CDR1 SGHKS and CDR2 YYEKEE (reference sequence). V was trimmed by 3 bases and J by 0 bases, leaving 8 bases between them. The CDR3 is 14 amino acids. CDR3 loop: CASSSGLSTDTQYF. The CDR3 DNA reads TGTGCCAGCAGCTCGGGACTGAGCACAGATACGCAGTATTTT.

The chain recombines TRBV5-6 with TRBJ1-1; D might be TRBD1 (5 bases). The length of the CDR3 is 14 residues. Trimming pared 2 bases from V and 4 bases from J, leaving 12 bases between. Germline V gene lookup returns CDR1 SGHDT and CDR2 YYEEEE. CDR3 protein: CASSLLGGTTEAFF. The CDR3 DNA is TGTGCCAGCAGCTTACTGGGAGGGACCACTGAAGCTTTCTTT.

The chain has TRBV18 and TRBJ1-2; D unclear. In germline, CDR1 is KGHSH, CDR2 LQKENI. V lost 8 bases and J lost 0, with 10 bases in between. The length of the CDR3 is 13 residues. The CDR3 region has the DNA TGTGCCAGCCTGGCAGAACCTAACTATGGCTACACCTTC. It encodes CASLAEPNYGYTF.

This chain connects TRBV5-1 to TRBJ2-1, with 13 nucleotides matching TRBD2. Germline loops: CDR1 SGHRS, CDR2 YFSETQ. V dropped 4 bases and J dropped 7; count of bases not matched to a gene: 17. This CDR3 comprises 19 residues. The CDR3 sequence: CASSPGLAGDRFSVNEQFF. CDR3 DNA: TGCGCCAGCAGCCCAGGACTAGCGGGAGATAGGTTTTCTGTAAATGAGCAGTTCTTC.

The rearrangement links TRBV5-4 to TRBJ2-7, with 7 bases aligning to TRBD1. With V trimmed by 4 bases and J by 5 bases, 6 bases remained unmatched. The CDR3 covers 13 residues. CDR1 and CDR2 (germline): SGHNT, YYREEE (reference sequence). The chain's CDR3 is CASSVQGLDEQYF. The CDR3 bases are TGTGCCAGCAGCGTACAGGGGCTGGACGAGCAGTACTTC.

This sequence joins TRBV14 and TRBJ1-2; perhaps TRBD1 as D (5 bases). Trimming removed 1 base at V and 4 bases at J, with 13 bases between. There are 15 residues in the CDR3. Per the germline V gene, CDR1 is SGHDN and CDR2 is FVKESK. The CDR3 reads CASSQGRGPIYGYTF. The CDR3, as DNA: TGTGCCAGCAGCCAAGGGAGGGGACCAATCTATGGCTACACCTTC. Complete variable domain (other parts from reference TRBV14 and TRBJ1-2): EAGVTQFPSHSVIEKGQTVTLRCDPISGHDNLYWYRRVMGKEIKFLLHFVKESKQDESGMPNNRFLAERTGGTYSTLKVQPAELEDSGVYFCASSQGRGPIYGYTFGSGTRLTVV.

This sequence joins TRBV2 and TRBJ2-1; 10 nucleotides match TRBD1. Germline V lookup: CDR1 SNHLY, CDR2 FYNNEI. This CDR3 spans 15 amino acids. The V segment lost 5 bases and the J segment 8 bases; nucleotides outside the gene matches: 9. CDR3 sequence: CASSRTTGGGDEQFF. The CDR3 DNA follows: TGTGCCAGCAGTCGAACGACAGGGGGCGGCGATGAGCAGTTCTTC. Full variable domain (rest looked up from reference TRBV2 and TRBJ2-1): EPEVTQTPSHQVTQMGQEVILRCVPISNHLYFYWYRQILGQKVEFLVSFYNNEISEKSEIFDDQFSVERPDGSNFTLKIRSTKLEDSAMYFCASSRTTGGGDEQFFGPGTRLTVL.

This clone was detected only once. CDR3 in amino acids: CASSGASANYGYTF. The CDR3 DNA follows: TGTGCCAGCTCCGGAGCCTCAGCTAACTATGGCTACACCTTC. The J gene is TRBJ1-2, the V gene TRBV19; D call uncertain. Trimming shortened V by 9 bases and J by 0 bases, and 14 bases separated the two germline ends. The CDR3 consists of 14 residues. The germline V gene has CDR1 LNHDA and CDR2 SQIVND (reference sequence).

The CDR3 region is CASRGTSGTYEQYF. The CDR3 coding sequence is TGTGCCAGCAGGGGAACTAGCGGTACATACGAGCAGTACTTC. The chain couples TRBV28 to TRBJ2-7, with TRBD2 matching 8 bases. This CDR3 is built from 14 residues. The V segment lost 6 bases and the J segment 4 bases; nucleotides outside the gene matches: 8. The V gene's germline CDR1 is MDHEN and CDR2 SYDVKM.

The CDR3 region has the DNA TGCGCCAGCAGCCATGGAACAGGGTCCTCTAGCACAGATACGCAGTATTTT. Its protein is CASSHGTGSSSTDTQYF. The chain links TRBV4-1 to TRBJ2-3, with a tentative D call TRBD1 (6 bases). Germline assignment: CDR1 MGHRA and CDR2 YSYEKL. This CDR3 has 17 residues. V was pared by 3 bases and J by 0 bases, with 16 bases between.

The chain combines TRBV7-3 with TRBJ2-5; 8 bases map to TRBD1. The V and J ends lost 5 bases and 2 bases, in that order; junction bases with no gene match: 13. Germline CDR1 is SGHTA and CDR2 is FQGTGA. This CDR3 is built from 17 residues. This chain's CDR3 is CASSLRGGTGLQETQYF. For the CDR3, the DNA is TGTGCCAGCAGCCTCCGGGGCGGGACAGGCCTTCAAGAGACCCAGTACTTC.